This T cell receptor beta chain was captured by sequencing in a study of T-cell reconstitution after alpha-beta-depleted transplantation in children. V lost 1 base, J lost 6 bases, and 5 bases stayed unmatched. The CDR3 runs 15 residues. Germline CDR1 and CDR2: SGHRS and YFSETQ. Only a few counts were recorded for this clonotype. During its preparation, the TCRbeta library received unique molecular identifiers. TCRdb re-derived calls from the PCR reads in MiXCR, one entry per CDR3 protein. The repertoire includes 440,000 or so distinct CDR3 sequences, 43% of them detected once, and under 35% sits in the top ten.

This chain uses TRBV5-1 with TRBJ1-1; 11 bases are a match to TRBD1. This TCR was sampled from a girl between 2 and 10 years old with aplastic anemia, due to receive a stem cell transplant. The source was PBMCs, collected before TCRalphabeta/CD19-depleted stem cell transplant. The CDR3 nucleotides read TGCGCCAGCAGCTTGACGGACAGGGGGCTTGCTGAAGCTTTCTTT. Translated: CASSLTDRGLAEAFF. The variable domain in full, completed from reference TRBV5-1 and TRBJ1-1, reads KAGVTQTPRYLIKTRGQQVTLSCSPISGHRSVSWYQQTPGQGLQFLFEYFSETQRNKGNFPGRFSGRQFSNSRSEMNVSTLELGDSALYLCASSLTDRGLAEAFFGQGTRLTVV.